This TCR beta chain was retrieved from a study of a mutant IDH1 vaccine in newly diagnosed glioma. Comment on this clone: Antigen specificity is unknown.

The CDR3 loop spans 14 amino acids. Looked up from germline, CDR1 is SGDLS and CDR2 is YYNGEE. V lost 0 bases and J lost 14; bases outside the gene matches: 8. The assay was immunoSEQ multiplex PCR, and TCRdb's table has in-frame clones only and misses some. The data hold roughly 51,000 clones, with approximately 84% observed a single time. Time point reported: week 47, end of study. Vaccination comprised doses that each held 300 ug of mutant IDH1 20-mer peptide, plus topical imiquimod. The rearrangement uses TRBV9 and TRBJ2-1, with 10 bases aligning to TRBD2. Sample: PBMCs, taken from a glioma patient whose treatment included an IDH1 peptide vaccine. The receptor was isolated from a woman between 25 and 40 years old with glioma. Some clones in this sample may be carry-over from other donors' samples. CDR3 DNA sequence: TGTGCCAGCAGCGTAGTCGAGCGGGAGGGCATCGAGTTCTTC. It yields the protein CASSVVEREGIEFF.